The rows below give T cell receptor beta chains drawn from one sample of a study of shared clonotypes between healthy human individuals. Assay: immunoSEQ multiplex PCR; the TCRdb copy retains only in-frame clones and omits some. Counted here are some 740,000 clones, 90% to 95% occurring once; the ten biggest clones make up around 24%. The material sequenced was naive CD8+ T cells sorted from blood. Receptors originate from a man younger than 45 in good health. Each CDR3 is given with its conserved first and last residue. D genes are given only for firm matches. Rows give clone size only sometimes, using once, few, many, or a class for an expanded clone.

TRBD1,TRBV7-2,TRBJ2-7,NA,TGTGCCAGCAGCTTGGTCCCGGGACAGGGGGCAGATTATAGGTACGAGCAGTACTTC,CASSLVPGQGADYRYEQYF
NA,TRBV5-4,TRBJ2-3,NA,TGTGCCAGCAGCGTCAGACAGGGCACAGATACGCAGTATTTT,CASSVRQGTDTQYF
NA,TRBV5-4,TRBJ2-7,NA,TGTGCCAGCAGCTTACTGGGCGAGCAGTACTTC,CASSLLGEQYF
NA,TRBV7-9,TRBJ2-2,NA,TGTGCCAGCAGCTTAAGTGGGAGTATGGGCACCGGGGAGCTGTTTTTT,CASSLSGSMGTGELFF
NA,TRBV2,TRBJ2-6,few,TGTGCCAGCAGGAGTGGGGCCAACGTCCTGACTTTC,CASRSGANVLTF
TRBD2,TRBV5-8,TRBJ2-3,NA,TGTGCCAGCAGCGTGGGACTAGCGGGAAGAGATACGCAGTATTTT,CASSVGLAGRDTQYF
NA,TRBV6-1,TRBJ2-7,NA,TGTGCCAGCGTCCCCAGGACAAATCCTTACGAGCAGTACTTC,CASVPRTNPYEQYF
TRBD1,TRBV5-4,TRBJ2-4,NA,TGTGCCAGCGCTACAGGGGTAGCCAAAAACATTCAGTACTTC,CASATGVAKNIQYF
NA,TRBV21-1,TRBJ1-4,NA,TGTGCCAGCAGCCCGGTAGTAGGCGAAAAACTGTTTTTT,CASSPVVGEKLFF
TRBD1,TRBV28,TRBJ2-7,NA,TGTGCCAGCAGTTTAATGGGACAGGCGTACGAGCAGTACTTC,CASSLMGQAYEQYF
NA,TRBV15,TRBJ2-3,NA,TGTGCCACCAGCAGAGGACCAGATACGCAGTATTTT,CATSRGPDTQYF
NA,TRBV2,TRBJ2-1,NA,TGTGCCAGTCCCGCCGATGAGCAGTTCTTC,CASPADEQFF
TRBD2,TRBV9,TRBJ2-7,NA,TGTGCCAGCAGCACAGGTGGCCTAGCGGGTTACGAGCAGTACTTC,CASSTGGLAGYEQYF
NA,TRBV6-5,TRBJ2-1,NA,TGTGCCATCTCCTGGGACCGGCACAATGAGCAGTTCTTC,CAISWDRHNEQFF
TRBD2,TRBV27,TRBJ2-1,NA,TGTGCCAGCAGTTGGGGGCTAGCGGGGTACAATGAGCAGTTCTTC,CASSWGLAGYNEQFF
NA,TRBV6-5,TRBJ1-1,once,TGTGCCAGCAGTTACTCGAAGGCGGGCACTGAAGCTTTCTTT,CASSYSKAGTEAFF
NA,TRBV7-9,TRBJ2-7,NA,TGTGCCAGCAGCTTAGTCTACCAGTACTACGAGCAGTACTTC,CASSLVYQYYEQYF
NA,TRBV9,TRBJ2-1,NA,TGTGCCAGCAGCGTAGAGGGCGGCCACAATGAGCAGTTCTTC,CASSVEGGHNEQFF
NA,TRBV7-9,TRBJ1-1,NA,TGTGCCAGCAGCTTAGCGGCACCAGAAGCTTTCTTT,CASSLAAPEAFF
TRBD2,TRBV7-8,TRBJ2-2,NA,TGTGCCAGCAGCTCCACGGGACTAGCGGGAGTTTTTATATCCACCGGGGAGCTGTTTTTT,CASSSTGLAGVFISTGELFF
TRBD2,TRBV7-6,TRBJ2-5,NA,TGTGCCAGCAGCCTGGGACTAGCGGGAGCGCCAGAGACCCAGTACTTC,CASSLGLAGAPETQYF
NA,TRBV27,TRBJ2-1,once,TGTGCCAGCAGTCCAGGGAGAATACCATACAATGAGCAGTTCTTC,CASSPGRIPYNEQFF
NA,TRBV19,TRBJ1-1,NA,TGTGCCAGTAGTATAGAGGGACACCAAAACACTGAAGCTTTCTTT,CASSIEGHQNTEAFF
TRBD2,TRBV9,TRBJ2-1,once,TGTGCCAGCAGCGGAGGCCCAGCGGGAGAACTCTACAATGAGCAGTTCTTC,CASSGGPAGELYNEQFF
NA,TRBV18,TRBJ1-5,NA,TGTGCCAGCTCACCGGGGACGGATAGCAATCAGCCCCAGCATTTT,CASSPGTDSNQPQHF
TRBD2,TRBV7-3,TRBJ2-1,NA,TGTGCCAGCAGCCGGGGAAGTGCTAGCGGGAGGACGTACAATGAGCAGTTCTTC,CASSRGSASGRTYNEQFF
NA,TRBV7-9,TRBJ2-7,NA,TGTGCCAGCAGCATTAGCGGAACCTACGAGCAGTACTTC,CASSISGTYEQYF
NA,TRBV6-1,TRBJ2-7,few,TGTGCCAGCAGTGAAGCGCCCAGTTCCTCCTACGAGCAGTACTTC,CASSEAPSSSYEQYF
NA,TRBV9,TRBJ2-1,NA,TGTGCCAGCAGCGTAGGTGGGCTAGCGCTACGTCAGGAGCAGTTCTTC,CASSVGGLALRQEQFF
NA,TRBV30,TRBJ1-2,once,TGTGCCTGGAGTGTATTTGGAGAAAGCTATGGCTACACCTTC,CAWSVFGESYGYTF
NA,TRBV10-1,TRBJ1-1,NA,TGCGCCAGCAGTGACGGGGTCACTGAAGCTTTCTTT,CASSDGVTEAFF
NA,TRBV5-1,TRBJ2-2,once,TGCGCCAGCAGCCGACCCAGGGGGGTGAACACCGGGGAGCTGTTTTTT,CASSRPRGVNTGELFF
NA,TRBV5-4,TRBJ2-7,NA,TGTGCCAGCAGGTCACATAGCTCCTACGAGCAGTACTTC,CASRSHSSYEQYF
NA,TRBV7-9,TRBJ2-3,once,TGTGCCAGCAGCTTAGTTTCGCGACTTCATCTTACGCAGTATTTT,CASSLVSRLHLTQYF
NA,TRBV9,TRBJ2-5,NA,TGTGCCAGCAGCGTACTTGGCTCAGCGCAAGAGACCCAGTACTTC,CASSVLGSAQETQYF
NA,TRBV14,TRBJ2-2,once,TGTGCCAGCAGCCAACGGGGCCTAGTCACCGGGGAGCTGTTTTTT,CASSQRGLVTGELFF
NA,TRBV2,TRBJ2-7,NA,TGTGCCAGCAATGGGGTCGAGCAGTACTTC,CASNGVEQYF
NA,TRBV19,TRBJ2-7,NA,TGTGCCAGTAGTATAGATCCCGGCTCCTACGAGCAGTACTTC,CASSIDPGSYEQYF
NA,TRBV7-2,TRBJ2-5,NA,TGTGCCAGCAGCTTAGGAAGCAAGTACCAAGAGACCCAGTACTTC,CASSLGSKYQETQYF
NA,TRBV10-3,TRBJ2-7,NA,TGTGCCATCAGTGAAAGGCGGGATCGTCCCTACGAGCAGTACTTC,CAISERRDRPYEQYF
NA,TRBV29-1,TRBJ2-7,NA,TGCAGCGTTCTGGACAACTCCTACGAGCAGTACTTC,CSVLDNSYEQYF
NA,TRBV14,TRBJ2-1,once,TGTGCCAGCAGCCAAGTGCGGGCATTCTCCTACAATGAGCAGTTCTTC,CASSQVRAFSYNEQFF
TRBD2,TRBV14,TRBJ2-1,NA,TGTGCCAGCAGCCAAGATGTCGGCGGGAGCTCCTACAATGAGCAGTTCTTC,CASSQDVGGSSYNEQFF
TRBD1,TRBV29-1,TRBJ2-6,NA,TGCAGCGTTGAAGGCAGGGGGTCCTCTGGGGCCAACGTCCTGACTTTC,CSVEGRGSSGANVLTF
NA,TRBV7-2,TRBJ2-7,NA,TGTGCCAGCAGCGATTACTCGGACAGCTACGAGCAGTACTTC,CASSDYSDSYEQYF
TRBD1,TRBV28,TRBJ2-2,NA,TGTGCCAGCAGGAGGACAGGGTTTACCGGGGAGCTGTTTTTT,CASRRTGFTGELFF
TRBD2,TRBV27,TRBJ2-7,NA,TGTGCCAGCAGGGCGGGACTAGCCTTAGACGAGCAGTACTTC,CASRAGLALDEQYF
NA,TRBV28,TRBJ1-1,NA,TGTGCCAGCAGTTTAGCGGGCAGGGCCGCTGAAGCTTTCTTT,CASSLAGRAAEAFF
NA,TRBV6-1,TRBJ2-1,NA,TGTGCCAGCAGTGAAGTTAGGGTTTTACTGTCGAACAATGAGCAGTTCTTC,CASSEVRVLLSNNEQFF
TRBD2,TRBV27,TRBJ2-5,NA,TGTGCCAGCAGTTTCTCGGGGGGGGAAGAGACCCAGTACTTC,CASSFSGGEETQYF
NA,TRBV7-9,TRBJ2-7,NA,TGTGCCAGCAGCCCCGGCCACGAGCAGTACTTC,CASSPGHEQYF
NA,TRBV30,TRBJ1-1,NA,TGTGCCTGGAGTGCGTTTCGCGCTGAAGCTTTCTTT,CAWSAFRAEAFF
TRBD1,TRBV5-1,TRBJ2-1,NA,TGCGCCAGCAGCTGGGACAGGGAGAAGTTCTTC,CASSWDREKFF
NA,TRBV7-9,TRBJ2-2,NA,TGTGCCAGCCAGGCGGGTGGGGCGTACACCGGGGAGCTGTTTTTT,CASQAGGAYTGELFF
NA,TRBV11-2,TRBJ2-7,NA,TGTGCCAGCAGCTCCACAACGCAGGGAAGAGGCTACGAGCAGTACTTC,CASSSTTQGRGYEQYF
NA,TRBV7-3,TRBJ2-1,NA,TGTGCCAGCAGCTGGGGACCCCCCGAGTCGCACAGTGAGCAGTTCTTC,CASSWGPPESHSEQFF